This TCR beta chain was recovered during a study of T-cell memory formation after mild COVID-19. Study information: TCR clusters largely stayed donor specific.

Study-level points and caveats: CM and EM subsets held most contracting CD4+ clones; EMRA held CD8+ ones.

This CDR3 contains 12 residues. Germline-derived CDR1 and CDR2 are SEHNR and FQNEAQ (reference sequence). The V and J ends lost 1 base and 8 bases respectively, with 6 bases between them. TCR alpha and TCR beta cDNA libraries carrying sample barcodes and UMIs came from 5'RACE with constant-segment primers. One entry per CDR3 protein results from TCRdb running MiXCR on the 5' RACE reads. The repertoire holds 120,000 to 150,000 distinct CDR3 sequences, with more than 13% as singletons. Worth noting for this clonotype: Its specificity is not known.

This receptor was identified in an adult woman who had mild COVID-19 (a few samples of this study predate the infection). Cell type and time point are not known. Sequencing was performed on PBMCs or a T cell subset sorted from them (not recorded which). The J gene is TRBJ2-1, the V gene TRBV7-9, with D unclear. This CDR3 is CASSLGADEQFF. CDR3 DNA: TGTGCCAGCAGCTTAGGCGCGGATGAGCAGTTCTTC.